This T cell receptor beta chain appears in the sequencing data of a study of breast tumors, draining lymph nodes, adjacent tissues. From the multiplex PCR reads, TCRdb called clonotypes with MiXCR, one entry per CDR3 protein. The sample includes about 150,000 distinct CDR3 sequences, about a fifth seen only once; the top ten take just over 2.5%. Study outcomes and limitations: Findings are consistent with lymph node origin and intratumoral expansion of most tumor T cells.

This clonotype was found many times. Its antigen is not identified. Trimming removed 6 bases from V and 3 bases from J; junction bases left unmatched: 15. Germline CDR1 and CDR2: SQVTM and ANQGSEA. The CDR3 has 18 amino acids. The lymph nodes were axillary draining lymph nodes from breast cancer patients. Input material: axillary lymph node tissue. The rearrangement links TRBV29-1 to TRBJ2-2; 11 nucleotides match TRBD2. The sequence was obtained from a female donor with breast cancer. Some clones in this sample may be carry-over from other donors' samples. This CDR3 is CSVSGLRLAGGHTGELFF. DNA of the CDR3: TGCAGCGTATCGGGCCTTAGGCTAGCGGGAGGACACACCGGGGAGCTGTTTTTT.